This TCR beta chain was sequenced for a study of blood T cell repertoires in COVID-19. The CDR3 totals 17 residues. Trimming removed 0 bases at V and 1 base at J, with 13 bases between. Germline V lookup: CDR1 SGHTA, CDR2 FQGNSA. In this sample, this clone turned up a few times. TCRdb's copy holds only in-frame clones and misses some; the assay was immunoSEQ multiplex PCR. The data show 150,000 to 180,000 clones, approximately 82% seen once. The rearrangement joins TRBV7-2 to TRBJ1-3; D may be TRBD1 (5 bases). This TCR derives from a woman between 50 and 59 years old with acute or convalescent COVID-19. What was sequenced was peripheral blood. CDR3 DNA sequence: TGTGCCAGCAGCTTAGCGTCCCCCAGGGCATCTGGAAACACCATATATTTT. It translates to CASSLASPRASGNTIYF.